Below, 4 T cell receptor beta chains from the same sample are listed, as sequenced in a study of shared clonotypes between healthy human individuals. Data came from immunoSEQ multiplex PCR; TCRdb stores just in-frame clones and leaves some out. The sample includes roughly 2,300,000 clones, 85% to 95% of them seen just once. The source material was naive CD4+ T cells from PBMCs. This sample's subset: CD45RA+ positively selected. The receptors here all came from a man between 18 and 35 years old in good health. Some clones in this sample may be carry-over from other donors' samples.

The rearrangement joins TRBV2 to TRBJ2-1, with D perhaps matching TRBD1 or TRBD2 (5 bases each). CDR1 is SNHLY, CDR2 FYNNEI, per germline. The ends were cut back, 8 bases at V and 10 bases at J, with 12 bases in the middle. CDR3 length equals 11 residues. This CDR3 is CASSGAGEQFF. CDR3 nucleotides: TGTGCCAGCTCCGGGGCTGGGGAGCAGTTCTTC.

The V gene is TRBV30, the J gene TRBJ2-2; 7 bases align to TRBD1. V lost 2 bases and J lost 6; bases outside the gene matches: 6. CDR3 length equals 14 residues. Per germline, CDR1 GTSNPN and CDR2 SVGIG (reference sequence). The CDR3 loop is CAWSSTGDPGELFF. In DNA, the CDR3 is TGTGCCTGGAGTTCTACAGGGGACCCCGGGGAGCTGTTTTTT. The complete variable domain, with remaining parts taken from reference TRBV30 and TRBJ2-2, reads SQTIHQWPATLVQPVGSPLSLECTVEGTSNPNLYWYRQAAGRGLQLLFYSVGIGQISSEVPQNLSASRPQDRQFILSSKKLLLSDSGFYLCAWSSTGDPGELFFGEGSRLTVL.

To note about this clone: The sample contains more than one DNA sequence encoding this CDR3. The CDR3 is CASSPLAGGVTDTQYF. CDR3 nucleotide sequence: TGTGCCAGCTCACCGCTAGCGGGAGGTGTCACAGATACGCAGTATTTT. This chain uses TRBV18 with TRBJ2-3; 11 bases match TRBD2. Germline V gene sequence: CDR1 KGHSH, CDR2 LQKENI. The CDR3 covers 16 residues. The V gene end was trimmed by 3 bases and the J gene end by 2 bases; junction bases not matched to a gene: 4. The entire variable domain, with the rest obtained from reference TRBV18 and TRBJ2-3, is as follows: NAGVMQNPRHLVRRRGQEARLRCSPMKGHSHVYWYRQLPEEGLKFMVYLQKENIIDESGMPKERFSAEFPKEGPSILRIQQVVRGDSAAYFCASSPLAGGVTDTQYFGPGTRLTVL.

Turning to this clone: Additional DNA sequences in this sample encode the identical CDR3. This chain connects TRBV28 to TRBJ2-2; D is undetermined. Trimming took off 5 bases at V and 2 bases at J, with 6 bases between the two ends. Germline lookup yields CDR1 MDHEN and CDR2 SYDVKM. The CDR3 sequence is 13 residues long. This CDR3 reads CASSPRNTGELFF. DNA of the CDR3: TGTGCCAGCAGTCCAAGAAACACCGGGGAGCTGTTTTTT. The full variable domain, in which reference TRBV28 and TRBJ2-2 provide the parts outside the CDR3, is DVKVTQSSRYLVKRTGEKVFLECVQDMDHENMFWYRQDPGLGLRLIYFSYDVKMKEKGDIPEGYSVSREKKERFSLILESASTNQTSMYLCASSPRNTGELFFGEGSRLTVL.